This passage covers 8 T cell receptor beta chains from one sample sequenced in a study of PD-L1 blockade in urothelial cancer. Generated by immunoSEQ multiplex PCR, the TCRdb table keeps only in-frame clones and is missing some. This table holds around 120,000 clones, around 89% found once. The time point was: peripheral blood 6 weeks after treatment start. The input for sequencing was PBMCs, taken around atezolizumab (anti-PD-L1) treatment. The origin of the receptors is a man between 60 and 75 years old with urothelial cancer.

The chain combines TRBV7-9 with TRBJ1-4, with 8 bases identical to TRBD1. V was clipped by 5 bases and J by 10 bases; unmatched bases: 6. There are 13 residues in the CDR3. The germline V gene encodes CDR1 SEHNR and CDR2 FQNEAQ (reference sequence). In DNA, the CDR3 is TGTGCCAGCAGCCAAGGGACAGGTGGAAAACTGTTTTTT. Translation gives CASSQGTGGKLFF.

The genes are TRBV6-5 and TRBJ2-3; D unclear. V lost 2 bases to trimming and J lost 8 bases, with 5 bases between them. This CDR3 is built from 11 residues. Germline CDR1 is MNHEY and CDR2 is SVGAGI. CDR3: CASSYMATQYF. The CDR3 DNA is TGTGCCAGCAGTTACATGGCTACGCAGTATTTT.

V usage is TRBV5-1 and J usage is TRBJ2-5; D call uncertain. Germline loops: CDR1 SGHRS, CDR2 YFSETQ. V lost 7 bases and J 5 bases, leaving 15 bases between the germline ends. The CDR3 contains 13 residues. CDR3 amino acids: CASSNPSQETQYF. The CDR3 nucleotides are TGCGCCAGCTCCAACCCCTCACAGGAGACCCAGTACTTC.

This CDR3 is CASKPGQNTDTQYF. Here the CDR3 DNA reads TGTGCCAGCAAGCCGGGACAGAACACAGATACGCAGTATTTT. The gene calls are TRBV19 and TRBJ2-3, with 7 bases that match TRBD1. The germline V gene has CDR1 LNHDA and CDR2 SQIVND (reference sequence). The CDR3 length is 14 residues. Trimming removed 9 bases from V and 2 bases from J; junction bases left unmatched: 8.

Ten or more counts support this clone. The CDR3: CASSFSGEVNQPQHF. The DNA for the CDR3 is TGTGCCAGCAGCTTCTCAGGGGAAGTCAATCAGCCCCAGCATTTT. This chain links TRBV5-5 with TRBJ1-5, with D perhaps matching TRBD1 (6 bases). CDR1 SGHKS and CDR2 YYEKEE come from the germline V gene (reference sequence). This CDR3 is 15 amino acids long. The V end was cut by 2 bases, the J end by 3 bases, with 12 bases between.

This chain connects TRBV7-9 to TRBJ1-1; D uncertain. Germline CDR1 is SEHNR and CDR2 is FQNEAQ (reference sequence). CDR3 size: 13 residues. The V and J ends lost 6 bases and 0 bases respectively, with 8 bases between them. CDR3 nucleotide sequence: TGTGCCAGCAGAACTTCCCTGAACACTGAAGCTTTCTTT. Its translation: CASRTSLNTEAFF. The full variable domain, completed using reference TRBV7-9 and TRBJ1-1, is DTGVSQNPRHKITKRGQNVTFRCDPISEHNRLYWYRQTLGQGPEFLTYFQNEAQLEKSRLLSDRFSAERPKGSFSTLEIQRTEQGDSAMYLCASRTSLNTEAFFGQGTRLTVV.

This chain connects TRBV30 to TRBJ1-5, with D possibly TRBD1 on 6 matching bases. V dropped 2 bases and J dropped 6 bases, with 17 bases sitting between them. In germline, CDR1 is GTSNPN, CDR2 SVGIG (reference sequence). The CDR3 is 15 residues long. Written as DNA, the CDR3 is TGTGCCTGGAGTCCGGGGGGGGAGGGGGGTCAGCCCCAGCATTTT. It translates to CAWSPGGEGGQPQHF.

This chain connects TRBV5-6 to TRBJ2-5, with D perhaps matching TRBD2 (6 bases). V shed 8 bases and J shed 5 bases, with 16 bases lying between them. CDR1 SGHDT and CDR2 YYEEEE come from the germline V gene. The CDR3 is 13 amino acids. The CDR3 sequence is CASLGGTRETQYF. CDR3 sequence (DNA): TGTGCCAGTCTTGGGGGGACTCGGGAGACCCAGTACTTC.